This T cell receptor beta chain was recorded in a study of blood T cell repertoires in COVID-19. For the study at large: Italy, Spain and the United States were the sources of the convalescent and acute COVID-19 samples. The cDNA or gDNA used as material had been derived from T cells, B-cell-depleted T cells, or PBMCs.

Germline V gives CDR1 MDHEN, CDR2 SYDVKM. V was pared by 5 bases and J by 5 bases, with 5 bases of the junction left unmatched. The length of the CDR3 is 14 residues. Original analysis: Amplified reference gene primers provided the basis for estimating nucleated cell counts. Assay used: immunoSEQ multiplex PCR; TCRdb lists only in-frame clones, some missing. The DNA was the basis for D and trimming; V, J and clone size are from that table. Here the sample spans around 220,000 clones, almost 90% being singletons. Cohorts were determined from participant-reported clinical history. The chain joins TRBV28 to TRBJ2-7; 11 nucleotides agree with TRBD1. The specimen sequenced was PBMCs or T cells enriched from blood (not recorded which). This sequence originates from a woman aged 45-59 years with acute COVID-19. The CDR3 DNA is TGTGCCAGCAGTGGGGGACAGGGGGGTAACGAGCAGTACTTC. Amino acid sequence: CASSGGQGGNEQYF.